This T cell receptor (beta chain) was captured in a study of Ad26.COV2.S vaccination and SARS-CoV-2 variants. Study-wide background: Donor had been placed in the Ad26.COV2.S arm of the COV1001 trial. By the intramuscular route, Ad26.COV2.S was given once, or twice 56 days apart.

Remarks on this clone: Antigen specificity is unknown.

CDR1 SGHAT and CDR2 FQNNGV come from the germline V gene. V lost 6 bases and J lost 4, with 15 bases in between. The CDR3 spans 15 residues. General observations from the study: Responses of spike-specific T cells (both CD8+ and CD4+) reportedly showed substantial breadth after vaccination.

The assay was immunoSEQ multiplex PCR, and TCRdb's table has in-frame clones only and misses some. Among about 680,000 clones listed, roughly 90% were seen once. Treatment meaning: over 15 received Ad26.COV2.S at low or high dose, single or two shots; about 5 received placebo; per-sample allocation not given. Specimen acquisition occurred on day 63 following the initial vaccine or placebo injection. Expressing Wuhan-strain SARS-CoV-2 spike, an Ad26 vector served as the vaccine. Specimen: peripheral blood, collected in a trial of Ad26.COV2.S vaccine versus placebo. This chain uses TRBV11-2 with TRBJ2-2, with D maybe TRBD1 (6 bases). This TCR was sampled from a person between 18 and 65 years old who received the Ad26.COV2.S COVID-19 vaccine or a placebo. CDR3 amino acids: CASSSNSGVTGELFF. CDR3 sequence (DNA): TGTGCCAGCAGTTCTAACTCAGGGGTCACCGGGGAGCTGTTTTTT.